The entry below describes one T cell receptor beta chain. Its antigen remains unidentified. The germline V gene encodes CDR1 SGDLS and CDR2 YYNGEE. With V trimmed by 0 bases and J by 3 bases, 5 bases remained unmatched. The CDR3 is 16 residues long. The data stem from a study of cytomegalovirus exposure and HLA in healthy donors. The study, taken as a whole, reports: Looking again later, the authors saw that most CMV-associated TCR beta chains seemed HLA-restricted. The study reported that TCR beta sequences accurately predicted HLA-A and HLA-B alleles in most subjects. Being productive about 90% or about 30% of the time was typical of most TCR beta V segments in an earlier analysis. Roughly even sequencing depth across donors was the assumption behind the presence/absence analyses.

Researchers ran the PCR with 60 Vbeta and 13 Jbeta primers. Here immunoSEQ multiplex PCR was the method, and the copy in TCRdb shows in-frame clones only, minus some. The sample includes 85,000 to 130,000 clones, roughly 78% of them seen just once. The sample was PBMCs. The rearrangement links TRBV9 to TRBJ2-1; 8 nucleotides match TRBD2. The sequence was collected from a woman aged 35 to 49 in good health and CMV-seronegative. This chain's CDR3 is CASSVDQRENYNEQFF. CDR3 DNA sequence: TGTGCCAGCAGCGTAGATCAGCGGGAGAACTACAATGAGCAGTTCTTC.